The clone carrying this TCR beta chain was observed many times. Its antigen is unidentified. Total RNA and DNA came together from 20-30 mg of bulk tissue without cell sorting. This record belongs to a study of tumor-infiltrating lymphocytes in primary liver carcinoma. Study-level points and caveats: A small share of top clones, only about 7-24%, was found in all five tumor regions.

The CDR3 length is 16 residues. CDR1 and CDR2 from the germline V gene are SGHVS and FQNEAQ. J lost 0 bases, V lost 5 bases, and 6 bases had no gene match. Starting material of approximately 500 ng total RNA yielded TCR beta cDNA via a constant-region primer. Amplification in three nested multiplex PCR rounds with slightly modified ARM-PCR gave rise to TCR beta libraries. The first two PCR rounds, roughly 9 cycles each, used TRBV1-TRBV30 forward primers and a C-beta reverse primer. Each CDR3 protein is one row after TCRdb ran MiXCR on the multiplex PCR reads. This table has about 70,000 distinct CDR3 sequences, about 70% appearing once.

The sequence was obtained from a man between 35 and 55 years old with primary liver carcinoma and hepatitis B virus infection. Sequencing used liver tumor tissue from sampling region 4. Specified subset: tumor region T4, right-lateral pole. V gene TRBV7-8 combines with J gene TRBJ2-7; 11 bases fit TRBD2. The CDR3 reads CASSPGTSGSSYEQYF. In DNA form, the CDR3 reads TGTGCCAGCAGCCCGGGGACTAGCGGTAGCTCCTACGAGCAGTACTTC. Full variable domain (remainder filled in from reference TRBV7-8 and TRBJ2-7): GAGVSQSPRYKVAKRGQDVALRCDPISGHVSLFWYQQALGQGPEFLTYFQNEAQLDKSGLPSDRFFAERPEGSVSTLKIQRTQQEDSAVYLCASSPGTSGSSYEQYFGPGTRLTVT.